This T cell receptor beta chain was obtained from a study of immune evolution from preneoplasia to lung adenocarcinoma. Broader study findings: Top clone frequencies peaked in normal lung, apparently declining through invasive adenocarcinoma.

As to this clone: Its specificity is unknown.

Using immunoSEQ multiplex PCR, the repertoire was profiled, and TCRdb retains in-frame clones only, with some absent. The data show 650 to 900 clones, 35% to 45% seen once. CDR3 length equals 12 residues. CDR1 and CDR2 (germline): MNHEY, SMNVEV (reference sequence). V was pared by 5 bases and J by 0 bases, with 5 bases between. The genes are TRBV27 and TRBJ2-7; D unclear. Sequenced: FFPE normal lung tissue adjacent to the tumor. The clonotype comes from a person aged 45-60 years with lung adenocarcinoma. The CDR3 region has the DNA TGTGCCAGCAGTCTCTACTCCTACGAGCAGTACTTC. Its translation: CASSLYSYEQYF.